This T cell receptor beta chain derives from a study of CD8+ T cells in alopecia areata. The investigators collected lesional scalp punch biopsies and peripheral blood from alopecia areata patients. Findings of the study overall: Affected scalp, especially in alopecia totalis/universalis, had a higher clonality than normal scalp did. With patients, TCR sharing proved less clear than in mice, a difference possibly related to HLA.

cDNA serving as the sequencing template came from extracted, reverse transcribed RNA. Profiled with immunoSEQ multiplex PCR; TCRdb holds only in-frame clones, not every one. The data hold 150,000 to 200,000 clones, with 50% to 75% observed a single time. CDR3 length: 12 amino acids. Germline loops: CDR1 SGHDN, CDR2 FVKESK. Concerning this clone: As yet, its antigen is unknown. Compared with germline, one end of the junction differs, possibly owing to a read error.

V usage is TRBV14 and J usage is TRBJ2-7, with 8 bases fitting TRBD2. The origin of this receptor is a human donor with alopecia areata. The material was CD4+ T cells sorted from blood, obtained at week 0. This chain's CDR3 is CASSQDARGAAF. The DNA of the CDR3 is TGTGCCAGCAGCCAAGATGCGCGGGGGGCGGCCTTC.